Presented here are 20 T cell receptor beta chains from one specimen sequenced in a study of identifying expanded T cells in peripheral blood. Repertoires were generated with immunoSEQ multiplex PCR, while TCRdb's copy carries only in-frame clones and drops some. Counted here are 95,000 to 100,000 clones, 87% occurring once; the ten biggest clones make up about a sixth. Material: blood. These receptors all stem from a person between 18 and 69 years old in good health.

The chain employs TRBV2 and TRBJ1-1; tentative D call: TRBD1 (5 bases). Per germline, CDR1 SNHLY and CDR2 FYNNEI. Trimming removed 4 bases from V and 7 bases from J, with 7 bases in between. The CDR3 sequence is 11 residues long. The CDR3 region has the DNA TGTGCCAGCAGTGGGAGGGGTGAAGCTTTCTTT. Encoded protein: CASSGRGEAFF.

The chain joins TRBV9 to TRBJ1-3; D is unresolved. The V end lost 0 bases, the J end lost 0 bases, and 4 bases lay between the germline ends. This CDR3 contains 14 residues. In germline, CDR1 is SGDLS, CDR2 YYNGEE. In nucleotides, the CDR3 is TGTGCCAGCAGCGTAGGCTACTCTGGAAACACCATATATTTT. This gives the protein CASSVGYSGNTIYF. Combining the CDR3 with reference TRBV9 and TRBJ1-3 gives the whole variable domain DSGVTQTPKHLITATGQRVTLRCSPRSGDLSVYWYQQSLDQGLQFLIQYYNGEERAKGNILERFSAQQFPDLHSELNLSSLELGDSALYFCASSVGYSGNTIYFGEGSWLTVV.

V gene TRBV5-1 combines with J gene TRBJ1-6; maybe TRBD1 (5 bases). CDR1 SGHRS and CDR2 YFSETQ come from the germline V gene. The ends were cut back, 3 bases at V and 8 bases at J, with 9 bases in the middle. The CDR3 is 13 amino acids. CDR3 coding DNA: TGCGCCAGCAGCTCCCAGGGTGATTCACCCCTCCACTTT. This encodes CASSSQGDSPLHF.

This chain links TRBV4-2 with TRBJ2-3, with D maybe TRBD1 (6 bases). Trimming took 4 bases from V and 0 from J, leaving 8 bases between them. Germline-derived CDR1 and CDR2 are LGHNA and YNFKEQ. CDR3 length equals 14 residues. The CDR3 is CASSPQGSTDTQYF. As DNA, the CDR3 is TGTGCCAGCAGCCCACAGGGCAGCACAGATACGCAGTATTTT.

CDR3 region: CASSPGGYGYTF. CDR3 nucleotide sequence: TGTGCCAGCAGCCCGGGAGGCTATGGCTACACCTTC. The chain is built from TRBV7-2 and TRBJ1-2; D call uncertain. This CDR3 contains 12 residues. The V end was cut by 5 bases, the J end by 4 bases, with 8 bases between. Per the germline V gene, CDR1 is SGHTA and CDR2 is FQGNSA.

This chain connects TRBV6-5 to TRBJ2-7, with D perhaps matching TRBD2 (5 bases). The CDR3 is 15 residues long. Germline V gives CDR1 MNHEY, CDR2 SVGAGI. Trimming pared 2 bases from V and 5 bases from J, leaving 16 bases between. CDR3 nucleotides: TGTGCCAGCAGTTACCGGGGTACTAAGGCCGACGAGCAGTACTTC. Amino acids: CASSYRGTKADEQYF.

This clone came up once. The V call is TRBV5-1, the J call TRBJ1-1; D not certain. There are 16 residues in the CDR3. Trimming stripped 0 bases from V and 1 base from J, with 13 bases between. CDR1 and CDR2 from the germline V gene are SGHRS and YFSETQ. CDR3 sequence reads: CASSLAAGVKNTEAFF. In nucleotides, the CDR3 is TGCGCCAGCAGCTTGGCCGCGGGCGTGAAGAACACTGAAGCTTTCTTT. Using reference TRBV5-1 and TRBJ1-1 for the parts outside the CDR3, the full variable domain is KAGVTQTPRYLIKTRGQQVTLSCSPISGHRSVSWYQQTPGQGLQFLFEYFSETQRNKGNFPGRFSGRQFSNSRSEMNVSTLELGDSALYLCASSLAAGVKNTEAFFGQGTRLTVV.

The chain has TRBV7-2 and TRBJ1-4; the D gene is possibly TRBD1 (6 bases). This CDR3 spans 16 amino acids. The germline CDR1 and CDR2 sequences are SGHTA and FQGNSA. Trimming shortened V by 3 bases and J by 7 bases, and 18 bases separated the two germline ends. The CDR3 spells CASSLDSSRSAEKLFF. The CDR3, as DNA: TGTGCCAGCAGCTTGGACAGTTCTAGGTCTGCTGAAAAACTGTTTTTT.

V gene TRBV4-1 combines with J gene TRBJ2-3; TRBD2 aligns across 16 bases. This CDR3 has 18 residues. V shed 4 bases and J 0 bases; nucleotides not matched to a gene: 4. From germline, CDR1 is MGHRA and CDR2 YSYEKL. CDR3 sequence: CASSPGLAGGPSTDTQYF. The CDR3 DNA follows: TGCGCCAGCAGCCCGGGACTAGCGGGGGGGCCTAGCACAGATACGCAGTATTTT.

The CDR3 spells CASSLGGVGEKLFF. In DNA, the CDR3 is TGTGCCAGCAGCTTGGGAGGGGTAGGTGAAAAACTGTTTTTT. The rearrangement uses TRBV5-5 and TRBJ1-4; the D gene is possibly TRBD1 (5 bases). CDR1 and CDR2 (germline): SGHKS, YYEKEE (reference sequence). The CDR3 extends over 14 amino acids. Between the trimmed V and J ends, which lost 0 bases and 7 bases, there was a span of 10 bases. Full variable domain (remainder filled in from reference TRBV5-5 and TRBJ1-4): DAGVTQSPTHLIKTRGQQVTLRCSPISGHKSVSWYQQVLGQGPQFIFQYYEKEERGRGNFPDRFSARQFPNYSSELNVNALLLGDSALYLCASSLGGVGEKLFFGSGTQLSVL.

The gene calls are TRBV6-4 and TRBJ2-1; no reliable D call. Germline V lookup: CDR1 MRHNA, CDR2 SNTAGT. The CDR3 has 13 amino acids. The V and J ends lost 4 bases and 9 bases respectively, with 13 bases between them. The CDR3 bases are TGTGCCAGCAGTGGTGGGTCGGAGACTGAGCAGTTCTTC. Protein: CASSGGSETEQFF.

The chain links TRBV6-6 to TRBJ1-2; TRBD1 matches at 12 bases. The CDR3 runs 15 residues. With V trimmed by 10 bases and J by 1 base, 7 bases remained unmatched. CDR1 and CDR2 from the germline V gene are MNHNY and SVGAGI (reference sequence). Written as DNA, the CDR3 is TGTGCCACCGGGACAGGGGGCGTACGTAACTATGGCTACACCTTC. Translation: CATGTGGVRNYGYTF.

This chain joins TRBV28 and TRBJ1-1; D gene uncertain. The CDR3 is made up of 15 amino acids. V gave up 6 bases and J gave up 0 bases, with 14 bases separating them. The germline gives CDR1 MDHEN, CDR2 SYDVKM. CDR3: CASSPPGRLNTEAFF. The DNA for the CDR3 is TGTGCCAGCAGCCCGCCCGGGCGATTGAACACTGAAGCTTTCTTT.

CDR3 nucleotide sequence: TGTGCCAGCAGCGGGGGGGTGTATCAGCCCCAGCATTTT. Encoded protein: CASSGGVYQPQHF. V gene TRBV11-2 combines with J gene TRBJ1-5, with D perhaps matching TRBD1 (5 bases). Germline-derived CDR1 and CDR2 are SGHAT and FQNNGV. This CDR3 spans 13 amino acids. Trimming pared 5 bases from V and 5 bases from J, leaving 10 bases between.

The genes are TRBV29-1 and TRBJ2-3, with TRBD1 as a possible D gene (5 bases). Germline lookup yields CDR1 SQVTM and CDR2 ANQGSEA. This CDR3 is 12 amino acids long. Trimming took 4 bases from V and 6 from J, leaving 11 bases between them. The CDR3 sequence is CSVAGARDTQYF. CDR3 coding DNA: TGCAGCGTTGCTGGGGCTCGCGATACGCAGTATTTT.

J is TRBJ1-5 and V is TRBV7-9, with 7 bases fitting TRBD1. Germline values: CDR1 SEHNR, CDR2 FQNEAQ (reference sequence). V was clipped by 5 bases and J by 5 bases; unmatched bases: 12. The CDR3 consists of 16 residues. CDR3 residues: CASSPGTGERDQPQHF. The CDR3 coding sequence is TGTGCCAGCAGCCCCGGAACAGGGGAACGGGATCAGCCCCAGCATTTT.

This clone was seen only once. V gene TRBV6-5 combines with J gene TRBJ2-7; no definite D call. The CDR3 runs 15 residues. Per the germline V gene, CDR1 is MNHEY and CDR2 is SVGAGI. Trimming took off 0 bases at V and 3 bases at J, with 12 bases between the two ends. The CDR3 bases are TGTGCCAGCAGTTACTCGAGCAGTCCCCTCTACGAGCAGTACTTC. Amino acid sequence: CASSYSSSPLYEQYF.

The chain carries TRBV29-1 and TRBJ1-2; D possibly corresponds to TRBD1 (5 bases). The CDR3 extends over 14 amino acids. CDR1 is SQVTM and CDR2 is ANQGSEA in the germline V gene. The V end lost 4 bases, the J end lost 2 bases, and 14 bases lay between the germline ends. The CDR3, as DNA: TGCAGCGTTGGGGGCGACACAATAAACTATGGCTACACCTTC. Its translation: CSVGGDTINYGYTF.

The chain links TRBV4-1 to TRBJ2-7, with 9 positions matching TRBD2. V lost 1 base, J lost 7 bases, and 11 bases stayed unmatched. Germline loops: CDR1 MGHRA, CDR2 YSYEKL. The CDR3 runs 16 residues. The DNA for the CDR3 is TGCGCCAGCAGCCAAGGTAGCGGGGGCACTTGGGAGGAGCAGTACTTC. It codes for CASSQGSGGTWEEQYF.

The rearrangement uses TRBV19 and TRBJ1-5; possibly TRBD1 for D (6 bases). This CDR3 has 11 amino acids. The V end was cut by 7 bases, the J end by 9 bases, with 10 bases between. From germline, CDR1 is LNHDA and CDR2 SQIVND (reference sequence). Written as DNA, the CDR3 is TGTGCCAGTAAAACCAGGGGGCCCCAGCATTTT. Translated, it gives CASKTRGPQHF.